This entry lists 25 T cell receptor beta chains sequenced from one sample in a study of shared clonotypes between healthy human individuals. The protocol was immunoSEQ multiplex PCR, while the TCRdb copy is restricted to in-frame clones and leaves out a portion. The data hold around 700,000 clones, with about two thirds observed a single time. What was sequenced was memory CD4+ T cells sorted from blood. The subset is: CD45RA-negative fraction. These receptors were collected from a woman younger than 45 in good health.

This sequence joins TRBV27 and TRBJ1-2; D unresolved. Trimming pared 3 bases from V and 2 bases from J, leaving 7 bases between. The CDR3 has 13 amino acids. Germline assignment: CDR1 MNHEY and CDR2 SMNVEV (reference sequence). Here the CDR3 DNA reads TGTGCCAGCAGTTTGGGCCGAAACTATGGCTACACCTTC. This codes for CASSLGRNYGYTF.

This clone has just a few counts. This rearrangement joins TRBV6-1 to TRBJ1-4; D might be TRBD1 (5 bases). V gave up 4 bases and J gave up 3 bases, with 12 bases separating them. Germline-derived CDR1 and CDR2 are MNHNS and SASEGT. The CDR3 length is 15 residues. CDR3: CASSGLQASNEKLFF. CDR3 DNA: TGTGCCAGCAGTGGGTTACAGGCCTCTAATGAAAAACTGTTTTTT.

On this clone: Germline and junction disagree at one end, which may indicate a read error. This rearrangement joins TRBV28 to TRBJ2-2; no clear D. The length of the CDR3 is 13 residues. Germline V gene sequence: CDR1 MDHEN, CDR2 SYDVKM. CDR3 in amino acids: CVSRYRNTGELFF. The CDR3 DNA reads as TGTGTCAGCAGGTACAGAAACACCGGGGAGCTGTTTTTT.

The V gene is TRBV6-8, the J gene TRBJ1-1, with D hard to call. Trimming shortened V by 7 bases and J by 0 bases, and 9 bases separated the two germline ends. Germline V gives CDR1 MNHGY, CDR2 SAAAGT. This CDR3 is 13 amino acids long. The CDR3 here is CASMRPVNTEAFF. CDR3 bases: TGTGCCAGCATGAGGCCGGTGAACACTGAAGCTTTCTTT.

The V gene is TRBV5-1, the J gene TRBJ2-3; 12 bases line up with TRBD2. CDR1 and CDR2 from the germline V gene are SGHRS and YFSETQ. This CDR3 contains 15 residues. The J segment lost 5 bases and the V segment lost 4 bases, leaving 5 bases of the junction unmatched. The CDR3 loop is CASSELAGGRDTQYF. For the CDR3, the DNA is TGCGCCAGCAGCGAACTAGCGGGAGGAAGAGATACGCAGTATTTT.

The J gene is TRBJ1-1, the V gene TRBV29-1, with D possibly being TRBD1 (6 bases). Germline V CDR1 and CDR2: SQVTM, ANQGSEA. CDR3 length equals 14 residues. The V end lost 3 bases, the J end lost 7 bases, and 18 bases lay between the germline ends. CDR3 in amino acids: CSVDESGHLFEAFF. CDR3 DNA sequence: TGCAGCGTTGACGAATCGGGACACCTGTTTGAAGCTTTCTTT.

The CDR3 nucleotides are TGTGCCAGCAGCTTCTTTGGGGCAGGAAGGCAAGATACGCAGTATTTT. It specifies CASSFFGAGRQDTQYF. The V call is TRBV5-4, the J call TRBJ2-3; perhaps TRBD1 as D (5 bases). Trimming cost V 2 bases and J 5 bases, with 18 bases left between them. The germline V gene has CDR1 SGHNT and CDR2 YYREEE (reference sequence). This CDR3 contains 16 residues. Looking up the rest from reference TRBV5-4 and TRBJ2-3 gives the full variable domain: ETGVTQSPTHLIKTRGQQVTLRCSSQSGHNTVSWYQQALGQGPQFIFQYYREEENGRGNFPPRFSGLQFPNYSSELNVNALELDDSALYLCASSFFGAGRQDTQYFGPGTRLTVL.

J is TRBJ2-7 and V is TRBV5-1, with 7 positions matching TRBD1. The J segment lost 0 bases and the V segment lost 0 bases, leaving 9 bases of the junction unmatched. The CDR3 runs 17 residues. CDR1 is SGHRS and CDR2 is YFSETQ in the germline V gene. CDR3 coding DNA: TGCGCCAGCAGCTTGGGGCCCCAGACAGGGATCTCCTACGAGCAGTACTTC. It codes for CASSLGPQTGISYEQYF.

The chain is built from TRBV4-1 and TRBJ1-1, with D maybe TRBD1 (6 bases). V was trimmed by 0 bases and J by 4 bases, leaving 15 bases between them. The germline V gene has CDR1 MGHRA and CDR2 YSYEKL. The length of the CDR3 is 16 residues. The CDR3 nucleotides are TGCGCCAGCAGCCAAGATCCCTTCACAGGGACCACTGAAGCTTTCTTT. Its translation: CASSQDPFTGTTEAFF.

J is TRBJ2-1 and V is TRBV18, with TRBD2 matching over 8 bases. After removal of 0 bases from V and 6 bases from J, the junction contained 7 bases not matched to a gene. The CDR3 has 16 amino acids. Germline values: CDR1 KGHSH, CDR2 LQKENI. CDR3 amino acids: CASSPPGLAGTNEQFF. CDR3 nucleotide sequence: TGTGCCAGCTCACCACCGGGGCTAGCGGGTACCAATGAGCAGTTCTTC.

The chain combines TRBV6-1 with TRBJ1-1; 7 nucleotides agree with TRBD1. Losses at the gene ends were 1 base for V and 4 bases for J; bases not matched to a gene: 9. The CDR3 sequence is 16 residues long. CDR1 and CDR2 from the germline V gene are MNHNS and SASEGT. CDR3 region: CASSEVGGGLGTEAFF. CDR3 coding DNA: TGTGCCAGCAGTGAAGTAGGAGGGGGCTTGGGCACTGAAGCTTTCTTT.

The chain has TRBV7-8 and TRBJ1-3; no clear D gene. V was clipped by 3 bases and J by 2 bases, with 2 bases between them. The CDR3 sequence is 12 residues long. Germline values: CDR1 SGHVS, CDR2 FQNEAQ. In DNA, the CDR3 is TGTGCCAGCAGCTTCGCTGGAAACACCATATATTTT. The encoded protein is CASSFAGNTIYF.

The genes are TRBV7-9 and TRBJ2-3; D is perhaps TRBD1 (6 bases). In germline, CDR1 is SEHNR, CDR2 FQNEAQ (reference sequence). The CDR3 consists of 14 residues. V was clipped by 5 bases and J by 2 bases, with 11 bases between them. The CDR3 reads CASSTGLDTDTQYF. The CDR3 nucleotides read TGTGCCAGCAGCACAGGGTTGGACACAGATACGCAGTATTTT.

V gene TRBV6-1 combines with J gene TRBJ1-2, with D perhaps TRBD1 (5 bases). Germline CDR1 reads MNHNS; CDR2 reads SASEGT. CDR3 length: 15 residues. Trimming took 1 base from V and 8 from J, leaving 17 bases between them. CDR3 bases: TGTGCCAGCAGTGAAGGTGTCGGGGCCCCCTGGGGCTACACCTTC. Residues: CASSEGVGAPWGYTF.

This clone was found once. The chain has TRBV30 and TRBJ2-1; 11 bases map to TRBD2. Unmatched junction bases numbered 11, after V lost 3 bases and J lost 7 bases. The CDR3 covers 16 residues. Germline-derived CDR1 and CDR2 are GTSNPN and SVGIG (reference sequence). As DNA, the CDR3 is TGTGCCTGGAGGAAAGCTAGCGGGAGGTGGTGGAATGAGCAGTTCTTC. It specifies CAWRKASGRWWNEQFF.

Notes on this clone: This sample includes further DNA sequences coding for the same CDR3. The CDR3 DNA reads as TGTGCCAGCAGCACTAACACTGAAGCTTTCTTT. This gives the protein CASSTNTEAFF. This chain connects TRBV28 to TRBJ1-1, with no clear D. Trimming removed 6 bases at V and 2 bases at J, with 4 bases between. CDR1 is MDHEN and CDR2 is SYDVKM in the germline V gene. The CDR3 length is 11 residues. The whole variable domain, filled in from reference TRBV28 and TRBJ1-1, reads DVKVTQSSRYLVKRTGEKVFLECVQDMDHENMFWYRQDPGLGLRLIYFSYDVKMKEKGDIPEGYSVSREKKERFSLILESASTNQTSMYLCASSTNTEAFFGQGTRLTVV.

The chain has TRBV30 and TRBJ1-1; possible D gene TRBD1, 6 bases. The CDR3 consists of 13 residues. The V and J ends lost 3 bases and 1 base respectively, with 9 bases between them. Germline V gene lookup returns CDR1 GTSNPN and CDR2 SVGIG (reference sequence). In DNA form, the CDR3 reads TGTGCCTGGAGGATACAGGGGAACACTGAAGCTTTCTTT. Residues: CAWRIQGNTEAFF.

The CDR3 DNA is TGTGCCAGCTCTGGTCAAGGGATCCCAAATCAGCCCCAGCATTTT. Residues: CASSGQGIPNQPQHF. The chain joins TRBV2 to TRBJ1-5; D is unclear. Trimming removed 8 bases at V and 4 bases at J, with 18 bases between. The CDR3 extends over 15 amino acids. The V gene's germline CDR1 is SNHLY and CDR2 FYNNEI. Based on the CDR3 plus reference TRBV2 and TRBJ1-5, the full variable domain is EPEVTQTPSHQVTQMGQEVILRCVPISNHLYFYWYRQILGQKVEFLVSFYNNEISEKSEIFDDQFSVERPDGSNFTLKIRSTKLEDSAMYFCASSGQGIPNQPQHFGDGTRLSIL.

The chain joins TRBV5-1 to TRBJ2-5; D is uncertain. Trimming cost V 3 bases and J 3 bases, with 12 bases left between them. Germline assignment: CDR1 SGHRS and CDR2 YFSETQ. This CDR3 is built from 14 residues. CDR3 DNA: TGCGCCAGCAGCTCCACCCGGGCGAAAGAGACCCAGTACTTC. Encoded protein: CASSSTRAKETQYF. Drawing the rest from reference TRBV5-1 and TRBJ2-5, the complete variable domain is KAGVTQTPRYLIKTRGQQVTLSCSPISGHRSVSWYQQTPGQGLQFLFEYFSETQRNKGNFPGRFSGRQFSNSRSEMNVSTLELGDSALYLCASSSTRAKETQYFGPGTRLLVL.

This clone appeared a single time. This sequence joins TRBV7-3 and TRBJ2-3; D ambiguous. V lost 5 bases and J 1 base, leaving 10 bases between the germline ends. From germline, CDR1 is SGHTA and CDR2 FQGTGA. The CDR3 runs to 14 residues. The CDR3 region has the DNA TGTGCCAGCAGCCCCCAGCCGGGCACAGATACGCAGTATTTT. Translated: CASSPQPGTDTQYF.

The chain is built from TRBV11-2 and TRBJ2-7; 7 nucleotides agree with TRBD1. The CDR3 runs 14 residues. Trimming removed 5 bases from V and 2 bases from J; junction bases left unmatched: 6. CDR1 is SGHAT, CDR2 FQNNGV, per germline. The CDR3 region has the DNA TGTGCCAGCAGCGGGGACAGTTCCACCTACGAGCAGTACTTC. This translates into CASSGDSSTYEQYF.

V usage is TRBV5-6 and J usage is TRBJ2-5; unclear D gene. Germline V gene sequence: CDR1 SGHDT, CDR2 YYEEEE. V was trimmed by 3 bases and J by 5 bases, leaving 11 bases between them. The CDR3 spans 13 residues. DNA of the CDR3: TGTGCCAGCAGCTCTCTAGATTGGGAGACCCAGTACTTC. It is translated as CASSSLDWETQYF.

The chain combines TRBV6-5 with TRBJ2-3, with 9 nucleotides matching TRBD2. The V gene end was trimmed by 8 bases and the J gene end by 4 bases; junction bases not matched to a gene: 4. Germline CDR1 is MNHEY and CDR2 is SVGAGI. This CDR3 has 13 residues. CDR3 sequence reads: CASSAGGPDTQYF. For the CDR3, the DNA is TGTGCCAGCTCAGCGGGAGGTCCAGATACGCAGTATTTT.

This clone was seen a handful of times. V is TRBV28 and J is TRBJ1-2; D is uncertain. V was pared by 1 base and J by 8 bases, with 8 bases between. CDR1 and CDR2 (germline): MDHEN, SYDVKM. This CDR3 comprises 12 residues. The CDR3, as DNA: TGTGCCAGCAGTTTATCGGTTCGCGGCTACACCTTC. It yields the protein CASSLSVRGYTF.

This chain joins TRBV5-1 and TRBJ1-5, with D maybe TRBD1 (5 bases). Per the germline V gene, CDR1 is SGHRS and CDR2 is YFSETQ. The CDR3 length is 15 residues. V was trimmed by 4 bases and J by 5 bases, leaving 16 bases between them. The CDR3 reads CASSERGSWDQPQHF. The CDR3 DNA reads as TGCGCCAGCAGCGAACGGGGCTCTTGGGATCAGCCCCAGCATTTT.